The 16 T cell receptor beta chains given below trace back to one sample, sequenced in a study of T cell clonotyping in hematopoietic cell transplantation. The method was immunoSEQ multiplex PCR; TCRdb's version includes in-frame clones alone and lacks a portion of them. The sample lists fewer than 50,000 clones, 85% to 95% occurring once. The specimen was peripheral blood mononuclear cells. These receptor sequences come from a woman in her forties or fifties in good health. Some clones in this sample may be carry-over from other donors' samples.

V usage is TRBV29-1 and J usage is TRBJ1-5; 9 positions match TRBD1. Trimming took 7 bases from V and 5 from J; bases not matched to a gene: 9. The CDR3 runs 14 residues. Germline V gene sequence: CDR1 SQVTM, CDR2 ANQGSEA. This CDR3 reads CSATTGGGDQPQHF. DNA for the CDR3: TGCAGCGCTACGACAGGGGGAGGAGATCAGCCCCAGCATTTT.

This clone came up once. V gene TRBV27 combines with J gene TRBJ2-7, with unresolved D. Germline V lookup: CDR1 MNHEY, CDR2 SMNVEV (reference sequence). Trimming removed 5 bases from V and 2 bases from J, with 13 bases in between. The CDR3 spans 14 residues. The CDR3 DNA sequence: TGTGCCAGCAGTCTCCGGGTCAAGACCTACGAGCAGTACTTC. This translates into CASSLRVKTYEQYF.

The CDR3 bases are TGTGCCAGTAGTACCCCCGGGGACAGGGGATCAAGCTCACCCCTCCACTTT. As protein: CASSTPGDRGSSSPLHF. The chain joins TRBV19 to TRBJ1-6, with 10 bases lining up with TRBD1. The ends lost 4 bases at V and 10 bases at J; junction bases unmatched: 13. Per the germline V gene, CDR1 is LNHDA and CDR2 is SQIVND (reference sequence). This CDR3 is 17 amino acids long.

The CDR3 is CAISVAEAGELFF. CDR3 coding DNA: TGTGCCATCAGTGTCGCGGAGGCCGGGGAGCTGTTTTTT. This chain links TRBV10-3 with TRBJ2-2, with D maybe TRBD2 (5 bases). The CDR3 runs 13 residues. V lost 4 bases and J 6 bases, leaving 9 bases between the germline ends. Germline V gene sequence: CDR1 ENHRY, CDR2 SYGVKD.

This chain links TRBV5-1 with TRBJ2-5; no reliable D call. This CDR3 is built from 14 residues. Between the trimmed V and J ends, which lost 6 bases and 4 bases, there was a span of 16 bases. Germline CDR1 is SGHRS and CDR2 is YFSETQ. The CDR3 DNA reads TGCGCCAGCACCCTAAAGTCGCGTGGAGAGACCCAGTACTTC. Translating gives CASTLKSRGETQYF.

The CDR3 bases are TGCGCCAGCAGCTTGGCTCAGGGGGTTATCTACGAGCAGTACTTC. Protein sequence: CASSLAQGVIYEQYF. The chain employs TRBV5-1 and TRBJ2-7, with 7 bases that match TRBD1. The V segment lost 0 bases and the J segment 3 bases; nucleotides outside the gene matches: 6. CDR1 is SGHRS and CDR2 is YFSETQ in the germline V gene. The CDR3 contains 15 residues.

This rearrangement joins TRBV25-1 to TRBJ2-2; 7 bases align to TRBD2. The length of the CDR3 is 15 residues. J lost 4 bases, V lost 3 bases, and 5 bases had no gene match. Germline loops: CDR1 MGHDK, CDR2 SYGVNS. CDR3 nucleotide sequence: TGTGCCAGCAGTGATGCGGGGGACGTCACCGGGGAGCTGTTTTTT. It translates to CASSDAGDVTGELFF.

About this clone: This CDR3 is also generated by other DNA sequences in the sample. The chain employs TRBV29-1 and TRBJ2-1; D unresolved. Per germline, CDR1 SQVTM and CDR2 ANQGSEA. V gave up 6 bases and J gave up 3 bases, with 6 bases separating them. This CDR3 region has 11 residues. The CDR3 sequence is CSVEVYNEQFF. The CDR3 DNA reads as TGCAGCGTCGAGGTCTACAATGAGCAGTTCTTC.

The chain's CDR3 is CASSERTGRGYQPQHF. The CDR3 DNA sequence: TGTGCCAGCAGTGAAAGGACAGGGAGAGGATATCAGCCCCAGCATTTT. The J gene is TRBJ1-5, the V gene TRBV2; 8 nucleotides align to TRBD1. This CDR3 has 16 residues. V gave up 2 bases and J gave up 5 bases; unmatched junction bases: 8. Germline values: CDR1 SNHLY, CDR2 FYNNEI. Together with reference TRBV2 and TRBJ1-5, the CDR3 gives the full variable domain: EPEVTQTPSHQVTQMGQEVILRCVPISNHLYFYWYRQILGQKVEFLVSFYNNEISEKSEIFDDQFSVERPDGSNFTLKIRSTKLEDSAMYFCASSERTGRGYQPQHFGDGTRLSIL.

This clone was seen a single time. The rearrangement links TRBV5-4 to TRBJ1-2; 8 bases fit TRBD1. Germline CDR1 reads SGHNT; CDR2 reads YYREEE (reference sequence). Trimming cost V 4 bases and J 8 bases; bases outside gene matches: 7. CDR3 length: 13 amino acids. The CDR3 sequence: CASSLTGGKGYTF. The CDR3 bases are TGTGCCAGCAGCCTCACAGGGGGTAAGGGCTACACCTTC.

This chain uses TRBV2 with TRBJ2-1, with D hard to call. CDR1 and CDR2 (germline): SNHLY, FYNNEI. Deletions cut 10 bases from V and 0 bases from J, with 10 bases between. The CDR3 has 13 amino acids. The CDR3 reads CAIRTLSYNEQFF. The CDR3 DNA is TGTGCCATCAGGACCCTCTCCTACAATGAGCAGTTCTTC.

The chain employs TRBV28 and TRBJ2-1, with D perhaps matching TRBD2 (5 bases). With 7 bases removed from V and 0 bases from J, the gap between germline ends came to 19 bases. The CDR3 consists of 17 residues. Germline loops: CDR1 MDHEN, CDR2 SYDVKM. CDR3 sequence (DNA): TGTGCCAGCACCTCTAGTGGGGAGAAGAGCTCCTACAATGAGCAGTTCTTC. Encoded protein: CASTSSGEKSSYNEQFF.

The rearrangement joins TRBV11-2 to TRBJ2-5; 11 bases are shared with TRBD1. The CDR3 length is 17 residues. From germline, CDR1 is SGHAT and CDR2 FQNNGV. J gave up 0 bases and V 5 bases, and 8 bases lay outside the gene matches. CDR3 amino acids: CASSQGGTGGYQETQYF. CDR3 nucleotides: TGTGCCAGCAGCCAAGGGGGGACAGGGGGGTACCAAGAGACCCAGTACTTC.

This clone appeared once. J is TRBJ1-1 and V is TRBV7-9, with D tentatively TRBD1 (5 bases). V was clipped by 5 bases and J by 3 bases, with 16 bases between them. This CDR3 spans 15 amino acids. The germline CDR1 and CDR2 sequences are SEHNR and FQNEAQ (reference sequence). The CDR3, as DNA: TGTGCCAGCAGCCCCCTAAAGGGGTCGGACACTGAAGCTTTCTTT. This gives the protein CASSPLKGSDTEAFF.

This clone showed up just once. The chain uses TRBV27 and TRBJ2-7, with 10 positions matching TRBD1. The length of the CDR3 is 15 residues. Germline-derived CDR1 and CDR2 are MNHEY and SMNVEV (reference sequence). The V gene end was trimmed by 6 bases and the J gene end by 1 base; junction bases not matched to a gene: 6. The CDR3 nucleotides read TGTGCCAGCAGCCTTGGGACAGGGGCATCCTACGAGCAGTACTTC. Residues: CASSLGTGASYEQYF.

This chain connects TRBV7-2 to TRBJ2-3, with 10 nucleotides matching TRBD2. This CDR3 has 18 amino acids. Germline CDR1 reads SGHTA; CDR2 reads FQGNSA. J lost 4 bases, V lost 5 bases, and 15 bases had no gene match. CDR3: CASSVRSMSGGAADTQYF. In DNA form, the CDR3 reads TGTGCCAGCAGCGTTAGATCGATGAGCGGGGGGGCGGCAGATACGCAGTATTTT.